These T cell receptor beta chains were read from a single sample in a study of blood T cell repertoires in COVID-19. Sequencing was performed with immunoSEQ multiplex PCR; in TCRdb, only in-frame clones are kept and a portion is missing. This sample carries about 180,000 clones, nearly 80% of them seen once, and the ten largest clones take about 15%. The source material was PBMCs or T cells enriched from blood (not recorded which). The origin of the receptors is a man in his sixties who had been exposed to COVID-19. Both conserved end residues are trimmed from each CDR3. Fields, in order: J gene, V gene, CDR3 protein.

J: TRBJ2-7
V: TRBV19
CDR3: ASSRDSYEQY

J: TRBJ2-1
V: TRBV7-3
CDR3: ASSYRLYNEQF

J: TRBJ1-1
V: TRBV19
CDR3: ASLRQGNTEAF

J: TRBJ1-1
V: TRBV30
CDR3: ALTGGTEAF

J: TRBJ2-1
V: TRBV4-2
CDR3: ASSPPPGSSYNEQF

J: TRBJ1-1
V: TRBV15
CDR3: ATSRGHLNTEAF

J: TRBJ2-7
V: TRBV2
CDR3: ASRAGGYEQY

J: TRBJ2-7
V: TRBV5-1
CDR3: ASSLGSSSGSGEQY

J: TRBJ2-3
V: TRBV28
CDR3: ASRRPGGSRTDTQY

J: TRBJ1-6
V: TRBV27
CDR3: ASSFGRPGGSYNSPLH

J: TRBJ2-2
V: TRBV27
CDR3: ASSGPTGGMTGELF

J: TRBJ1-2
V: TRBV18
CDR3: ASSPLGQRIYGYT

J: TRBJ1-2
V: TRBV7-9
CDR3: ASSITGLSGYT

J: TRBJ1-1
V: TRBV5-6
CDR3: ASSIGGRTDTEAF

J: TRBJ1-5
V: TRBV6-4
CDR3: ASSLDSSNQPQH

J: TRBJ2-7
V: TRBV19
CDR3: ASSERTGGSYEQY

J: TRBJ1-4
V: TRBV7-9
CDR3: ASSFATGSRGEKLF

J: TRBJ1-1
V: TRBV12-3/TRBV12-4
CDR3: ASRPGTQLATF

J: TRBJ1-3
V: TRBV27
CDR3: ASSPQGFSGNTIY

J: TRBJ2-7
V: TRBV6-5
CDR3: ASSQGLAGGPLKY

J: TRBJ1-2
V: TRBV7-2
CDR3: ASSRGQEFYGYT

J: TRBJ2-7
V: TRBV7-2
CDR3: ASRPFAGETYEQY

J: TRBJ2-3
V: TRBV14
CDR3: ASSQDRRVEDTQY

J: TRBJ2-5
V: TRBV24-1
CDR3: ATSVQYQETQY

J: TRBJ2-3
V: TRBV5-4
CDR3: ASSPGTSFPDTQY

J: TRBJ1-1
V: TRBV19
CDR3: ASSIGGVGEGEAF

J: TRBJ2-3
V: TRBV9
CDR3: ASSAGTSGLTDTQY

J: TRBJ1-4
V: TRBV19
CDR3: ASSIVPENEKLF

J: TRBJ2-1
V: TRBV7-2
CDR3: ASSLRDRGRSEQF

J: TRBJ1-6
V: TRBV13
CDR3: ASSLSLPNSPLH

J: TRBJ2-5
V: TRBV7-8
CDR3: ASSPPGETQY

J: TRBJ2-2
V: TRBV3-1/TRBV3-2
CDR3: ASSPTGGELF

J: TRBJ1-2
V: TRBV9
CDR3: ASTDQRTGEVNYGYT

J: TRBJ2-2
V: TRBV11-3
CDR3: ASSLDLTGELF

J: TRBJ2-5
V: TRBV11-3
CDR3: ASSYRGRGETQY

J: TRBJ1-1
V: TRBV6-5
CDR3: ASNVDRVVTEAF

J: TRBJ2-1
V: TRBV11-3
CDR3: ASSIISGEFNEQF

J: TRBJ1-2
V: TRBV6-5
CDR3: ASSAIQGQNYGYT

J: TRBJ2-1
V: TRBV7-9
CDR3: ASSLDLLAGGGQF

J: TRBJ2-7
V: TRBV4-3
CDR3: ASSQESGHYEQY

J: TRBJ2-2
V: TRBV7-2
CDR3: ASSLAGGPGGELF

J: TRBJ1-2
V: TRBV28
CDR3: ASSSTQGNYGYT

J: TRBJ1-1
V: TRBV6-5
CDR3: ASTPPGLPNTEAF

J: TRBJ2-2
V: TRBV19
CDR3: ASSIRRENTGELF

J: TRBJ1-5
V: TRBV7-9
CDR3: ASSLRQGGTEGPQH

J: TRBJ2-2
V: TRBV6-5
CDR3: ASKTGGPSGELF

J: TRBJ2-5
V: TRBV11-2
CDR3: ASSSPWTSGRGQETQY

J: TRBJ2-7
V: TRBV19
CDR3: ASSMGRSSYEQY

J: TRBJ1-2
V: TRBV28
CDR3: ASSFNRVYGYT

J: TRBJ1-1
V: TRBV10-3
CDR3: AIRGDRAGTEAF

J: TRBJ2-3
V: TRBV10-3
CDR3: AISVLAGASTDTQY

J: TRBJ2-7
V: TRBV24-1
CDR3: ATSGRTGAEQY

J: TRBJ2-7
V: TRBV2
CDR3: ASTSGQGWYEQY